This T cell receptor (beta chain) was observed in a study of T cells in tuberculosis. Overall study: The T cells targeted glucose monomycolate, a mycobacterial lipid, via CD1B.

Adolescents were screened for latent TB by skin test and IGRA. Generated by immunoSEQ multiplex PCR, the TCRdb table keeps only in-frame clones and is missing some. The sample gives tens of thousands of clones, roughly 96% of which show up once; approximately 7.9% is in the top ten. In the case of this clone: What it binds is not known.

Germline trimming cut 6 bases from V and 2 bases from J; bases unmatched to any gene: 7. This CDR3 spans 14 amino acids. Germline values: CDR1 SNHLY, CDR2 FYNNEI. Study-wide results and caveats: Shorter CDR3-alpha in active tuberculosis partly drove smaller distances. Active tuberculosis cases were adults; controls were adolescents.

This TCR came from a donor between 10 and 35 years old with latent tuberculosis or without tuberculosis infection. The sample consisted of PBMCs. J is TRBJ2-7 and V is TRBV2; 7 bases are a match to TRBD1. In DNA form, the CDR3 reads TGTGCCAGCAGGGACCCGGGACAGACCTACGAGCAGTACTTC. This encodes CASRDPGQTYEQYF.